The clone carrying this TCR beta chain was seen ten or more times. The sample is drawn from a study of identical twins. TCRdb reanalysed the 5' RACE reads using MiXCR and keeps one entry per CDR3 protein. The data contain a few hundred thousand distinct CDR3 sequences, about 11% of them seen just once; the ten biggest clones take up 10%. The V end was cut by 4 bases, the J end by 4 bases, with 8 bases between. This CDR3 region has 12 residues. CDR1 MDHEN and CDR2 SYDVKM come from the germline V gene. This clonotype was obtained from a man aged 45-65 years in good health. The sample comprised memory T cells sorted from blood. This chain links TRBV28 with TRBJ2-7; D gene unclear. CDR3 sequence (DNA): TGTGCCAGCAGTTCGGTTCAGTACGAGCAGTACTTC. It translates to CASSSVQYEQYF. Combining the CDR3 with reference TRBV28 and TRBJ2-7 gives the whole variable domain DVKVTQSSRYLVKRTGEKVFLECVQDMDHENMFWYRQDPGLGLRLIYFSYDVKMKEKGDIPEGYSVSREKKERFSLILESASTNQTSMYLCASSSVQYEQYFGPGTRLTVT.